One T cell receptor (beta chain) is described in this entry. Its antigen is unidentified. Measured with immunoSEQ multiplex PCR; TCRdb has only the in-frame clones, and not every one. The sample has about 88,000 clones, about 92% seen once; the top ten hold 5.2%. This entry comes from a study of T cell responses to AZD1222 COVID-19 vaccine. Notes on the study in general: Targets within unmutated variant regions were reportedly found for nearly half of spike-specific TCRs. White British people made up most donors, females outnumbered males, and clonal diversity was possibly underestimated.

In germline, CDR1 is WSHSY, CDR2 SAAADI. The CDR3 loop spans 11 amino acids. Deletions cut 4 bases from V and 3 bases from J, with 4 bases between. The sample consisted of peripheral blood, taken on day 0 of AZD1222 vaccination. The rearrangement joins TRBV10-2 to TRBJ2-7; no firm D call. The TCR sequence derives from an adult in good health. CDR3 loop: CASSAGYEQYF. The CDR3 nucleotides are TGCGCCAGCAGTGCTGGCTACGAGCAGTACTTC.